What follows describes a single T cell receptor (beta chain). The germline V gene encodes CDR1 KGHSH and CDR2 LQKENI. J was trimmed by 1 base and V by 1 base; bases with no gene match: 2. The CDR3 spans 15 residues. How the authors handled the data: Researchers report that nucleated cell counts were estimated from reference gene primer amplification. Profiling relied on immunoSEQ multiplex PCR, and the TCRdb table lists in-frame clones only, not all of them. V, J and clone size are those of that table, while D and trimming were read from the DNA. The table includes 250,000 or so clones, 80% to 85% detected once. The sample comes from a study of blood T cell repertoires in COVID-19.

The TCR sequence derives from a woman in her forties who had recovered from COVID-19. The V gene is TRBV18, the J gene TRBJ1-1, with TRBD1 matching 8 bases. The specimen sequenced was peripheral blood. CDR3 sequence reads: CASSPRTGTNTEAFF. Written as DNA, the CDR3 is TGTGCCAGCTCACCACGGACAGGGACGAACACTGAAGCTTTCTTT.